This passage covers 25 T cell receptor beta chains from one sample sequenced in a study of tumor and adjacent non-tumor tissue in lung cancer. TCRbeta libraries were built with three rounds of nested PCR, modified from ARM-PCR. TCRdb processed the multiplex PCR reads anew with MiXCR; each CDR3 protein has one entry. Of under 75,000 distinct CDR3 sequences listed, around 70% are singletons. RNA was extracted from bulk tissue without any cell sorting. More than 3 cm separated this lung sample from the edge of the tumor. The sequenced sample consisted of distant non-tumor lung tissue. These receptors originate from a woman aged 45-60 years with non-small cell lung cancer.

The chain carries TRBV5-1 and TRBJ1-1; 8 positions agree with TRBD1. J lost 1 base, V lost 1 base, and 9 bases had no gene match. The CDR3 has 17 amino acids. CDR1 and CDR2 (germline): SGHRS, YFSETQ. The CDR3 is CASSLNPRDRTNTEAFF. CDR3 coding DNA: TGCGCCAGCAGCTTGAACCCCCGGGACAGGACGAACACTGAAGCTTTCTTT.

Notes on this clonotype: The conserved closing phenylalanine or tryptophan is absent in this CDR3, likely reflecting a read error. V and J are TRBV5-1 and TRBJ2-5; the match to TRBD2 covers 15 bases. V dropped 5 bases and J dropped 5; count of bases not matched to a gene: 4. Germline V CDR1 and CDR2: SGHRS, YFSETQ. This CDR3 has 15 residues. CDR3 in amino acids: CASSPGTSGGETQYS. Here the CDR3 DNA reads TGCGCCAGCAGTCCAGGGACTAGCGGGGGGGAGACCCAGTACTCC.

This clonotype has just one count. The junction departs from the called germline gene at one end, perhaps through a read error. The rearrangement joins TRBV28 to TRBJ2-1; D might be TRBD2 (5 bases). Germline V gene data show CDR1 as MDHEN and CDR2 as SYDVKM. The CDR3 has 18 residues. The CDR3 region is CTSSLSPRSAVGYNEQFF. The CDR3, as DNA: TGTACCAGCAGTTTATCACCCCGTTCAGCGGTGGGCTACAATGAGCAGTTCTTC.

Worth noting for this clonotype: A much more abundant neighbour one base away suggests this may be a read error. The chain uses TRBV20-1 and TRBJ2-7; D is unresolved. The germline V gene encodes CDR1 DFQATT and CDR2 SNEGSKA (reference sequence). The CDR3 is made up of 12 amino acids. The V and J ends lost 1 base and 5 bases respectively, with 9 bases between them. CDR3 sequence (DNA): TGCAGTGCTAGAGGGGATGGGGACGAGCAGTACTTC. Amino acid sequence: CSARGDGDEQYF.

This clonotype was seen a single time. This sequence joins TRBV6-1 and TRBJ1-2; D may be TRBD1 (5 bases). The CDR3 covers 15 residues. In germline, CDR1 is MNHNS, CDR2 SASEGT. The CDR3 loop is CVRQVSPELGGGYTF. For the CDR3, the DNA is TGTGTCAGGCAAGTCTCTCCCGAGCTCGGGGGTGGCTACACCTTC.

Worth noting for this clonotype: The final CDR3 position lacks the conserved phenylalanine or tryptophan, pointing to a likely read error. The chain recombines TRBV11-2 with TRBJ2-7, with TRBD2 matching over 12 bases. CDR1 is SGHAT, CDR2 FQNNGV, per germline. V dropped 5 bases and J dropped 7; count of bases not matched to a gene: 24. This CDR3 region has 20 residues. The CDR3 region is CASSKSYGAQTSGSLKEQYS. The CDR3 DNA reads as TGTGCCAGCAGCAAGAGTTATGGGGCCCAGACTAGCGGGAGTCTTAAGGAGCAGTACTCC.

Remarks on this clonotype: A junction end diverges from the germline sequence, so it may reflect a read error. The chain carries TRBV20-1 and TRBJ1-1; D is possibly TRBD1 (6 bases). Germline assignment: CDR1 DFQATT and CDR2 SNEGSKA (reference sequence). This CDR3 has 13 residues. CDR3 in amino acids: CSASTGRDTDAFF. CDR3 DNA: TGCAGTGCTTCGACAGGTAGGGACACTGACGCTTTCTTT.

Comment on this clonotype: Relative to the germline gene, one junction end is altered; a read error may explain this. This chain uses TRBV11-2 with TRBJ2-2; 7 bases are a match to TRBD2. Germline values: CDR1 SGHAT, CDR2 FQNNGV. The CDR3 totals 16 residues. CDR3 sequence reads: CASSLVLGTNIGELFF. For the CDR3, the DNA is TGTGCCAGCAGCTTGGTCCTAGGGACTAACATCGGGGAGCTGTTTTTT. Full variable domain (outside the CDR3, taken from reference TRBV11-2 and TRBJ2-2): EAGVAQSPRYKIIEKRQSVAFWCNPISGHATLYWYQQILGQGPKLLIQFQNNGVVDDSQLPKDRFSAERLKGVDSTLKIQPAKLEDSAVYLCASSLVLGTNIGELFFGEGSRLTVL.

Worth noting for this clonotype: It may be a read error: a sequence one base away is much more abundant. The chain links TRBV12-3 or TRBV12-4 to TRBJ1-6; no clear D. This CDR3 is built from 14 residues. The ends were cut back, 2 bases at V and 7 bases at J, with 9 bases in the middle. Here the CDR3 reads CASSLSEFNSPLHF. The CDR3 nucleotides are TGTGCCAGCAGTTTATCAGAGTTCAATTCACCCCTCCACTTT.

With regard to this clonotype: Here the CDR3 omits its conserved ending phenylalanine or tryptophan, so a read error is the likely source. The chain uses TRBV12-3 or TRBV12-4 and TRBJ2-5; tentative D call: TRBD1 (6 bases). The CDR3 loop spans 13 amino acids. This chain's CDR3 is CASSWTAAEIQYL. CDR3 nucleotides: TGTGCCAGCAGTTGGACAGCCGCGGAGATCCAGTACCTC.

On this clonotype: One base away lies a much larger clone, so this may be a sequencing read error. The chain carries TRBV12-3 or TRBV12-4 and TRBJ2-5, with 7 nucleotides matching TRBD1. J gave up 1 base and V 5 bases, and 4 bases lay outside the gene matches. This CDR3 is built from 14 residues. The CDR3 DNA reads TGTGCCAGCAGTCTCCGGACAGGCCAAGAGACCCAGTACTTC. It specifies CASSLRTGQETQYF.

As regards this clonotype: One base away lies a much larger clone, so this may be a sequencing read error. V and J are TRBV29-1 and TRBJ2-1; 9 bases are shared with TRBD1. V was pared by 4 bases and J by 4 bases, with 14 bases of the junction left unmatched. Germline CDR1 and CDR2: SQVTM and ANQGSEA. The CDR3 spans 17 residues. CDR3 loop: CSVGGFPPGQGYNEQFF. In nucleotides, the CDR3 is TGCAGCGTTGGAGGCTTTCCCCCGGGACAGGGATACAATGAGCAGTTCTTC.

This clonotype was picked up many times. The chain links TRBV10-3 to TRBJ2-3, with D possibly TRBD2 on 5 matching bases. This CDR3 spans 14 amino acids. V gave up 3 bases and J gave up 6 bases, with 13 bases separating them. From germline, CDR1 is ENHRY and CDR2 SYGVKD. CDR3 loop: CAISEAREPDTQYF. The CDR3 DNA sequence: TGTGCCATCAGTGAAGCGAGGGAACCCGATACGCAGTATTTT.

In the case of this clonotype: It is likely a read error, because the conserved phenylalanine at the end of the CDR3 is missing. CDR3 DNA sequence: TGCAATGCTAGAGGTGAACTAGGCTACGAGCAGTACATC. Translation: CNARGELGYEQYI. This chain links TRBV20-1 with TRBJ2-7; a weak D match, TRBD2 (5 bases). Per the germline V gene, CDR1 is DFQATT and CDR2 is SNEGSKA (reference sequence). The CDR3 is 13 amino acids.

This chain links TRBV6-2 or TRBV6-3 with TRBJ1-1, with D hard to call. V dropped 8 bases and J dropped 0 bases, with 19 bases sitting between them. The length of the CDR3 is 16 residues. Germline V gene sequence: CDR1 MNHEY, CDR2 SVGEGT. CDR3 DNA sequence: TGTGCCAGCTGTCCGAGAGGCTCCTCGATGAACACTGAAGCTTTCTTT. This encodes CASCPRGSSMNTEAFF.

The rearrangement links TRBV6-2 or TRBV6-3 to TRBJ2-1; possibly TRBD2 for D (6 bases). CDR1 is MNHEY, CDR2 SVGEGT, per germline. The CDR3 length is 17 residues. The CDR3 region has the DNA TGTGCTTGCAGTTGGTTGAGGACTTGCGGGATATACAATGAGCAGTTCTTC. It is translated as CACSWLRTCGIYNEQFF.

Regarding this clonotype: The CDR3 does not close with the conserved phenylalanine or tryptophan, likely indicating a read error. The V gene is TRBV4-1, the J gene TRBJ1-1, with TRBD1 as a possible D gene (5 bases). The V end lost 0 bases, the J end lost 2 bases, and 13 bases lay between the germline ends. CDR3 length: 16 amino acids. CDR1 and CDR2 from the germline V gene are MGHRA and YSYEKL. The CDR3 nucleotides read TGCGCCAGCAGCCAAGATCTCTACGGGGGAAACACTGAAGCTTTCTAT. Encoded protein: CASSQDLYGGNTEAFY.

For this clonotype: The CDR3 ends on some other residue instead of the conserved phenylalanine or tryptophan, so this is likely a read error. The V gene is TRBV6-6, the J gene TRBJ2-2, with D unclear. Germline loops: CDR1 MNHNY, CDR2 SVGAGI (reference sequence). Trimming stripped 5 bases from V and 7 bases from J, with 14 bases between. This CDR3 contains 14 residues. CDR3 sequence: CASSVPVGRGELFY. In nucleotides, the CDR3 is TGTGCCAGCAGTGTCCCCGTGGGTCGCGGGGAGCTGTTTTAT.

Concerning this clonotype: An end of the junction does not agree with germline; a read error may underlie this. The chain links TRBV6-5 to TRBJ2-7, with D possibly being TRBD2 (5 bases). This CDR3 is built from 14 residues. Germline CDR1 reads MNHEY; CDR2 reads SVGAGI. The CDR3 DNA reads TGTGCCAGCAGTCAGGACTGGGGAGACTACGAGCAGAACTTC. Protein product: CASSQDWGDYEQNF.

The V and J genes are TRBV5-4 and TRBJ2-7; tentatively, D is TRBD1 (5 bases). The CDR3 length is 16 residues. The V gene's germline CDR1 is SGHNT and CDR2 YYREEE (reference sequence). For the CDR3, the DNA is TGTGCTAGAAGCTTGGAACCGGCAGGGTCTAGGTACGAGCAGTACTTC. It is translated as CARSLEPAGSRYEQYF. Combining the CDR3 with reference TRBV5-4 and TRBJ2-7 gives the whole variable domain ETGVTQSPTHLIKTRGQQVTLRCSSQSGHNTVSWYQQALGQGPQFIFQYYREEENGRGNFPPRFSGLQFPNYSSELNVNALELDDSALYLCARSLEPAGSRYEQYFGPGTRLTVT.

The table lists this clonotype with a few counts. The CDR3 ends on some other residue instead of the conserved phenylalanine or tryptophan, so this is likely a read error. The V gene is TRBV11-2, the J gene TRBJ1-4, with no clear D. This CDR3 region has 13 residues. Germline V gene lookup returns CDR1 SGHAT and CDR2 FQNNGV. The CDR3 sequence is CPTSLDLWGSLFL. CDR3 coding DNA: TGTCCCACCAGCTTAGATCTATGGGGATCTCTGTTTTTG.

This clonotype was seen only a few times. The CDR3 loop is CSVLWPTGNNEQFF. CDR3 in DNA: TGCAGTGTTCTATGGCCGACAGGGAACAATGAGCAGTTCTTC. The chain recombines TRBV20-1 with TRBJ2-1; 7 positions match TRBD1. This CDR3 has 14 amino acids. V dropped 7 bases and J dropped 5; count of bases not matched to a gene: 11. The germline V gene has CDR1 DFQATT and CDR2 SNEGSKA (reference sequence).

The V call is TRBV4-1, the J call TRBJ2-1; D is ambiguous. Trimming took off 9 bases at V and 4 bases at J, with 16 bases between the two ends. CDR3 length: 14 residues. Germline V CDR1 and CDR2: MGHRA, YSYEKL. CDR3 nucleotide sequence: TGCGCCAGTACCCGGTACGTCCATTACAATGAGCAGTTCTTC. Translating gives CASTRYVHYNEQFF.

About this clonotype: This clone may be a read error of a much larger clone one base away. The chain recombines TRBV10-3 with TRBJ2-7; 12 bases match TRBD2. The CDR3 length is 15 residues. From germline, CDR1 is ENHRY and CDR2 SYGVKD. CDR3 amino acids: CAISTTSGSSYEHYF. CDR3 bases: TGTGCCATCAGTACGACTAGCGGGAGCTCCTACGAGCACTACTTC.

Turning to this clonotype: This may be a read error, as it is one base from a much larger clone. This chain uses TRBV20-1 with TRBJ2-2; 8 positions match TRBD2. The CDR3 runs to 14 residues. Germline V gene data show CDR1 as DFQATT and CDR2 as SNEGSKA (reference sequence). The CDR3 here is CSTSDGRAKGELFF. As DNA, the CDR3 is TGCAGTACTAGTGACGGGAGGGCTAAAGGGGAGCTGTTTTTT.